This T cell receptor (beta chain) was captured by sequencing in a study of cytomegalovirus exposure and HLA in healthy donors. Here immunoSEQ multiplex PCR was the method, and the copy in TCRdb shows in-frame clones only, minus some. Of roughly 100,000 clones listed, 88% are singletons. This CDR3 region has 14 residues. Per the germline V gene, CDR1 is SQVTM and CDR2 is ANQGSEA. As concerns this clone: The junction and the germline gene differ at one end; a read error may be behind it.

The chain is built from TRBV29-1 and TRBJ1-1, with 8 bases fitting TRBD1. Input material: PBMCs. This TCR came from a woman aged 18-30 years in good health and CMV-seropositive. CDR3 in amino acids: CSVTGALMNTGAFF. CDR3 coding DNA: TGCAGCGTGACAGGGGCGCTCATGAACACTGGAGCTTTCTTT.